This T cell receptor beta chain appears in the sequencing data of a study of T-cell reconstitution after alpha-beta-depleted transplantation in children. Preparation of the TCRbeta library was carried out with unique molecular identifiers. One entry per CDR3 protein results from TCRdb running MiXCR on the PCR reads. Of approximately 490,000 distinct CDR3 sequences detected, 8% to 11% appear once; the ten largest clones hold just over 2%. The CDR3 is 14 amino acids. The germline CDR1 and CDR2 sequences are MNHEY and SVGEGT. Trimming left V 4 bases short and J 6 bases short, with 12 bases between. The source is a child aged 2-15 years with inherited bone marrow failure, due to receive a stem cell transplant. The gene calls are TRBV6-2 or TRBV6-3 and TRBJ2-2; perhaps TRBD2 as D (5 bases). This specimen was PBMCs, taken before TCRalphabeta/CD19-depleted stem cell transplant. The CDR3 loop reads CASSLTSPAGELFF. The CDR3, as DNA: TGTGCCAGCAGTTTAACTAGTCCAGCCGGGGAGCTGTTTTTT.